This passage covers 9 T cell receptor beta chains from one sample sequenced in a study of shared clonotypes between healthy human individuals. Selected positively for CCR7 and CD45RO-negative, naive CD8 cells excluded terminally differentiated effector memory CD45RA+ cells. Here immunoSEQ multiplex PCR was the method, and the copy in TCRdb shows in-frame clones only, minus some. The sample has about 680,000 clones, about 92% seen once; the top ten hold approximately 24%. What was sequenced was naive CD8+ T cells sorted from blood. These receptor sequences come from a young man in good health.

This clone has a single count. CDR3: CASSDRSYYGYTF. CDR3 nucleotides: TGTGCCAGCAGTGACCGCTCTTACTATGGCTACACCTTC. The chain couples TRBV2 to TRBJ1-2; no clear D. V lost 3 bases and J 3 bases, leaving 8 bases between the germline ends. The germline V gene has CDR1 SNHLY and CDR2 FYNNEI. The CDR3 has 13 amino acids. The whole variable domain, remainder taken from reference TRBV2 and TRBJ1-2, is EPEVTQTPSHQVTQMGQEVILRCVPISNHLYFYWYRQILGQKVEFLVSFYNNEISEKSEIFDDQFSVERPDGSNFTLKIRSTKLEDSAMYFCASSDRSYYGYTFGSGTRLTVV.

This chain connects TRBV5-5 to TRBJ1-1; TRBD1 agrees at 7 bases. The germline V gene has CDR1 SGHKS and CDR2 YYEKEE (reference sequence). The CDR3 loop spans 16 amino acids. V shed 3 bases and J 1 base; nucleotides not matched to a gene: 9. The CDR3 DNA reads TGTGCCAGCAGCTCGGATTGGGGACAGAGGAACACTGAAGCTTTCTTT. Amino acid sequence: CASSSDWGQRNTEAFF. Variable domain in full (rest from reference TRBV5-5 and TRBJ1-1): DAGVTQSPTHLIKTRGQQVTLRCSPISGHKSVSWYQQVLGQGPQFIFQYYEKEERGRGNFPDRFSARQFPNYSSELNVNALLLGDSALYLCASSSDWGQRNTEAFFGQGTRLTVV.

The rearrangement joins TRBV29-1 to TRBJ2-2; no definite D call. This CDR3 contains 17 residues. The germline gives CDR1 SQVTM, CDR2 ANQGSEA. The ends were cut back, 2 bases at V and 5 bases at J, with 21 bases in the middle. This CDR3 is CSVELTWPSGRTGELFF. In DNA form, the CDR3 reads TGCAGCGTTGAACTTACTTGGCCCAGTGGTCGAACCGGGGAGCTGTTTTTT.

This clone was seen once. The chain carries TRBV13 and TRBJ2-3; D is undetermined. The CDR3 extends over 16 amino acids. CDR1 is PRHDT and CDR2 is FYEKMQ in the germline V gene (reference sequence). V lost 4 bases to trimming and J lost 2 bases, with 16 bases between them. CDR3 amino acids: CASSSPGSPNTDTQYF. For the CDR3, the DNA is TGTGCCAGCAGCTCCCCGGGCTCCCCGAACACAGATACGCAGTATTTT.

V gene TRBV9 combines with J gene TRBJ2-1; tentatively, D is TRBD2 (5 bases). V was shortened by 4 bases and J by 5 bases, with 22 bases between the two germline ends. The CDR3 runs 17 residues. CDR1 is SGDLS, CDR2 YYNGEE, per germline. CDR3 in amino acids: CASSPELAERRNNEQFF. The DNA for the CDR3 is TGTGCCAGCAGCCCCGAATTGGCGGAGCGGAGGAACAATGAGCAGTTCTTC.

V gene TRBV6-1 combines with J gene TRBJ1-5, with D unresolved. The germline V gene has CDR1 MNHNS and CDR2 SASEGT. The CDR3 totals 10 residues. Deletions cut 3 bases from V and 7 bases from J, with 1 base between. CDR3 sequence reads: CASSDQPQHF. The CDR3 DNA reads TGTGCCAGCAGTGACCAGCCCCAGCATTTT.

The genes are TRBV7-6 and TRBJ2-7, with 9 nucleotides matching TRBD1. The germline V gene encodes CDR1 SGHVS and CDR2 FNYEAQ. Unmatched junction bases numbered 9, after V lost 1 base and J lost 2 bases. The CDR3 is made up of 17 amino acids. CDR3 loop: CASSLEPYDRGTYEQYF. The CDR3 DNA sequence: TGTGCCAGCAGCTTAGAACCTTATGACAGGGGGACCTACGAGCAGTACTTC.

The CDR3 loop is CASSVYPTSGSGETQYF. CDR3 in DNA: TGTGCCAGCAGCGTATACCCTACTAGCGGGAGTGGGGAGACCCAGTACTTC. The chain recombines TRBV9 with TRBJ2-5; 11 bases match TRBD2. The length of the CDR3 is 17 residues. Germline assignment: CDR1 SGDLS and CDR2 YYNGEE. V lost 1 base and J lost 5; bases outside the gene matches: 10.

The chain links TRBV7-3 to TRBJ2-1; 14 positions match TRBD2. Per the germline V gene, CDR1 is SGHTA and CDR2 is FQGTGA. Trimming at V came to 5 bases and at J to 3 bases, leaving 3 bases not matched to a gene. CDR3 size: 16 residues. For the CDR3, the DNA is TGTGCCAGCAGCGGACTAGCGGGAGGCCTCTACAATGAGCAGTTCTTC. Its protein product is CASSGLAGGLYNEQFF.